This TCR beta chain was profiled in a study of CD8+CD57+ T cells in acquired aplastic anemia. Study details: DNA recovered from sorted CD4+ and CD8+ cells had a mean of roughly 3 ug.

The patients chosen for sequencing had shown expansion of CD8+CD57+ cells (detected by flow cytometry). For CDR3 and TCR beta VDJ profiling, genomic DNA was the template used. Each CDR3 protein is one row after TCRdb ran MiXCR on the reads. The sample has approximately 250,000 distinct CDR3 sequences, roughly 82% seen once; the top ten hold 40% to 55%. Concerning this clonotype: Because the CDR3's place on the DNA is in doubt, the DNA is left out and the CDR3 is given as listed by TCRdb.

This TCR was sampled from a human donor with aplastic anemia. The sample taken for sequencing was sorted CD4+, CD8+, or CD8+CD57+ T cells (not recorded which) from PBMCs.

The CDR3 loop reads CASSLGQLEAFFGF. The chain has TRBV7-9 and TRBJ2-3; TRBD1, the D gene given by the table, was not confirmed from the DNA. Germline V gene sequence: CDR1 SEHNR, CDR2 FQNEAQ (reference sequence). The CDR3 spans 14 amino acids, including both terminal residues.